This is a list of T cell receptor beta chains from one sample in a study of CD4 T cells in relation to SARS-CoV-2 and coronaviruses. No cognate antigen is known for these TCRs. TCRdb's copy holds only in-frame clones and misses some; the assay was immunoSEQ multiplex PCR. Here the sample spans about 36,000 clones, around four fifths being singletons. Sequences were obtained from memory CD4+ T cells from PBMCs, cultured in vitro. The receptor set was obtained from an adult with COVID-19. CDR3s include the opening cysteine and the closing phenylalanine or tryptophan. A D gene is named only where the DNA matches it firmly. Only some rows state a clone size, as once, few, many or a class for expanded clones.

V gene,clone size,J gene,CDR3 length,D gene,CDR3 DNA,CDR3 protein
TRBV30,-,TRBJ2-7,15,-,TGTGCCTGGAGCCTGTCGGAGACAATCGTAGATGAGCAGTACTTC,CAWSLSETIVDEQYF
TRBV5-4,once,TRBJ2-1,15,TRBD2,TGTGCCAGCAGCTTAGGTAGCGGGAGTTGGAATGAGCAGTTCTTC,CASSLGSGSWNEQFF
TRBV29-1,-,TRBJ1-5,14,-,TGCAGCGTTGCCTTCGGGGGCAGGGATCAGCCCCAGCATTTT,CSVAFGGRDQPQHF
TRBV29-1,-,TRBJ2-7,12,-,TGCAGCGTTGAACTGGGGGCCTACGAGCAGTACTTC,CSVELGAYEQYF
TRBV15,-,TRBJ1-1,14,-,TGTGCCACCAGCAGAGATTTGGTTTTCACTGAAGCTTTCTTT,CATSRDLVFTEAFF
TRBV3-1/TRBV3-2,-,TRBJ1-1,12,-,TGTGCCAGCAGTGTGGGGGAGACTGAAGCTTTCTTT,CASSVGETEAFF
TRBV7-3,-,TRBJ1-2,14,TRBD1,TGTGCCAGCAGCGCGGGACAGGGAGATTATGGCTACACCTTC,CASSAGQGDYGYTF
TRBV5-8,-,TRBJ2-3,13,-,TGTGCCAGCAGCTTGCGGGGCACAGATACGCAGTATTTT,CASSLRGTDTQYF
TRBV27,-,TRBJ1-2,15,TRBD1,TGTGCCAGCAGTCAACAGACAGGGTCTATCTATGGCTACACCTTC,CASSQQTGSIYGYTF
TRBV7-9,once,TRBJ2-1,15,TRBD2,TGTGCCAGCAGCTTCCTAGCGGGAGGGCTCCATGAGCAGTTCTTC,CASSFLAGGLHEQFF
TRBV2,-,TRBJ1-1,14,-,TGTGCCGCAATTCGGGATGCCGGTGCTACTGAAGCTTTCTTT,CAAIRDAGATEAFF
TRBV18,-,TRBJ2-1,14,TRBD2,TGTGCCAGCTCACCCGGGACTAGAGGCCATGAGCAGTTCTTC,CASSPGTRGHEQFF
TRBV12-3/TRBV12-4,-,TRBJ2-1,12,TRBD2,TGTGCCAGCGAAATTAGCGGGAATGAGCAGTTCTTC,CASEISGNEQFF
TRBV28,-,TRBJ1-1,13,-,TGTGCCAGCAGGCCAGGGGAATGGACTGAAGCTTTCTTT,CASRPGEWTEAFF
TRBV13,once,TRBJ2-1,15,TRBD1,TGTGCCAGCAGCCGGACAGGGGCGTTCTACAATGAGCAGTTCTTC,CASSRTGAFYNEQFF
TRBV4-2,-,TRBJ2-5,14,TRBD2,TGTGCCAGCAGCCAAGACTCTAGCGGGGAGACCCAGTACTTC,CASSQDSSGETQYF
TRBV27,-,TRBJ1-2,14,-,TGTGCCAGCAGTTTAACCGGGGCGGAAATCGGCTACACCTTC,CASSLTGAEIGYTF
TRBV5-1,-,TRBJ2-3,15,TRBD1,TGCGCCAGCAGGACAGGGATCCGTAGCACAGATACGCAGTATTTT,CASRTGIRSTDTQYF
TRBV10-2,-,TRBJ1-2,14,TRBD1,TGCGCCAGCAGTGAGTCCGGACAGGTCCCTGGCTACACCTTC,CASSESGQVPGYTF
TRBV28,-,TRBJ1-5,13,-,TGTGCCAGCAGCCTGGACAGCAATCAGCCCCAGCATTTT,CASSLDSNQPQHF
TRBV4-1,-,TRBJ2-3,15,TRBD2,TGCGCCAGCAGCCTGGGACTATTGGCGGAAGATACGCAGTATTTT,CASSLGLLAEDTQYF
TRBV19,few,TRBJ2-2,16,TRBD2,TGTGCCAGTAGGGAGACTAGCGGGAGTAACGTCGGGGAGCTGTTTTTT,CASRETSGSNVGELFF
TRBV19,-,TRBJ2-7,15,TRBD2,TGTGCCAGTAGTAGGGGACTAGCGAGCTACTACGAGCAGTACTTC,CASSRGLASYYEQYF
TRBV7-9,few,TRBJ2-7,11,TRBD2,TGTGCGGTCCAGCGGGGATACGAGCAGTACTTC,CAVQRGYEQYF
TRBV15,-,TRBJ2-7,14,TRBD1,TGTGCCACCAGCAGAGGTGAGGGGGCTAACGAGCAGTACTTC,CATSRGEGANEQYF
TRBV11-2,-,TRBJ2-5,14,-,TGTGCCAGCAGCCAACAGGTTAGCAGGGAGACCCAGTACTTC,CASSQQVSRETQYF
TRBV27,-,TRBJ1-1,15,-,TGTGCCAGCAGTGCCAGGAGGGGAAGGGATACTGAAGCTTTCTTT,CASSARRGRDTEAFF
TRBV6-5,few,TRBJ2-7,15,-,TGTGCCAGCAGTTATAGGGCCCTGAGCTCCTACGAGCAGTACTTC,CASSYRALSSYEQYF
TRBV6-5,-,TRBJ2-2,15,TRBD2,TGTGCCAGCCTTGCCAGGGGTAGCGGGAGTGGGGAGCTGTTTTTT,CASLARGSGSGELFF
TRBV4-3,-,TRBJ2-2,17,TRBD2,TGCGCCAGCAGCCTGGGACTAGCGGGACCGAACACCGGGGAGCTGTTTTTT,CASSLGLAGPNTGELFF
TRBV7-8,-,TRBJ1-2,12,-,TGTGCCAGCAGCTTCGGAAACTATGGCTACACCTTC,CASSFGNYGYTF
TRBV10-3,-,TRBJ2-7,16,TRBD2,TGTGCCATCAGGGGGACTAGCTTACGGAGCTCCTACGAGCAGTACTTC,CAIRGTSLRSSYEQYF
TRBV18,-,TRBJ1-1,12,-,TGTGCCAGCTCATCAGAGACGGCTGAAGCTTTCTTT,CASSSETAEAFF
TRBV5-1,-,TRBJ2-3,15,-,TGCGCCAGCAGCTTGGATATAGGGGTAACAGATACGCAGTATTTT,CASSLDIGVTDTQYF
TRBV6-5,-,TRBJ2-2,14,-,TGTGCCAGCAGGAGGGGTGGGAACACCGGGGAGCTGTTTTTT,CASRRGGNTGELFF
TRBV7-9,-,TRBJ1-1,13,-,TGTGCCAGCAGCTCATGGGACGTATCTGAAGCTTTCTTT,CASSSWDVSEAFF
TRBV10-3,-,TRBJ2-2,14,TRBD2,TGTGCCATCCCGGGGACTAGCGGAACCGGGGAGCTGTTTTTT,CAIPGTSGTGELFF
TRBV6-1,few,TRBJ1-5,11,-,TGTGCCAGCAGTAACAATCAGCCCCAGCATTTT,CASSNNQPQHF
TRBV6-5,-,TRBJ2-4,13,-,TGTGCCAGCAGTCGTACGATTGCCGGATTTCAGTACTTC,CASSRTIAGFQYF
TRBV10-3,-,TRBJ2-5,15,TRBD2,TGTGCCATCAGCGGACTAGCGGGAGACGGTGAGACCCAGTACTTC,CAISGLAGDGETQYF
TRBV7-2,-,TRBJ2-3,16,-,TGTGCCAGCAGCTTAGCGATTGGGACGCGGGTAGATACGCAGTATTTT,CASSLAIGTRVDTQYF
TRBV28,-,TRBJ2-1,15,TRBD2,TGTGCCAGCAGTACCTTAGCGGGAGGTTTAAATGAGCAGTTCTTC,CASSTLAGGLNEQFF
TRBV5-1,-,TRBJ1-1,15,-,TGCGCCAGCAGCTTGGCATCGGGGGGAAACACTGAAGCTTTCTTT,CASSLASGGNTEAFF
TRBV7-9,-,TRBJ1-1,15,-,TGTGCCAGCAGCTTACTGGGACCCCTGAACACTGAAGCTTTCTTT,CASSLLGPLNTEAFF
TRBV12-3/TRBV12-4,-,TRBJ1-1,11,-,TGTGCCAGCAGTTCGGACACTGAAGCTTTCTTT,CASSSDTEAFF
TRBV5-5,-,TRBJ1-1,14,-,TGTGCCAGCAGACGATCAACGTCGAACACTGAAGCTTTCTTT,CASRRSTSNTEAFF
TRBV4-1,-,TRBJ2-6,18,-,TGCGCCAGCAGCCAAGTGAGGGGGGTTCGCTCTGGGGCCAACGTCCTGACTTTC,CASSQVRGVRSGANVLTF
TRBV5-1,few,TRBJ1-6,14,-,TGCGCCAGCAGCTTCCGACGGTATAATTCACCCCTCCACTTT,CASSFRRYNSPLHF
TRBV5-1,-,TRBJ2-1,14,-,TGCGCCAGCAGCTCGGGGGGCACCTACAATGAGCAGTTCTTC,CASSSGGTYNEQFF
TRBV6-5,-,TRBJ2-2,13,TRBD1,TGTGCCAGCGACGACAGGGGCACCGGGGAGCTGTTTTTT,CASDDRGTGELFF
TRBV5-1,-,TRBJ2-3,14,-,TGCGCCAGCAGCTTGGGTCAGGGGATAGATACGCAGTATTTT,CASSLGQGIDTQYF
TRBV24-1,-,TRBJ2-1,16,-,TGTGCCACCAGTGATCCCTCTGGCGGGATTCGAAATGAGCAGTTCTTC,CATSDPSGGIRNEQFF
TRBV19,-,TRBJ1-3,15,-,TGTGTCAGTAGTATATCTTGGACAGCTAGAAACACCATATATTTT,CVSSISWTARNTIYF